This TCR beta chain was sequenced during a study of cytomegalovirus exposure and HLA in healthy donors. It was with 60 Vbeta and 13 Jbeta primers that the PCR ran. TCRdb keeps only in-frame clones here, not all; method: immunoSEQ multiplex PCR. Altogether about 230,000 clones are present, about 88% being singletons, with the ten largest covering 0.2% to 0.3%. This CDR3 is built from 13 residues. The germline V gene encodes CDR1 MNHNS and CDR2 SASEGT. V was cut by 5 bases and J by 4 bases, with 11 bases left in between. Sequencing was carried out using PBMCs. This TCR derives from a girl between 2 and 10 years old in good health and CMV-seronegative. V gene TRBV6-1 combines with J gene TRBJ1-2; D is ambiguous. CDR3 in DNA: TGTGCCAGCAGTTTGGGCCACCTCTATGGCTACACCTTC. Its protein product is CASSLGHLYGYTF.